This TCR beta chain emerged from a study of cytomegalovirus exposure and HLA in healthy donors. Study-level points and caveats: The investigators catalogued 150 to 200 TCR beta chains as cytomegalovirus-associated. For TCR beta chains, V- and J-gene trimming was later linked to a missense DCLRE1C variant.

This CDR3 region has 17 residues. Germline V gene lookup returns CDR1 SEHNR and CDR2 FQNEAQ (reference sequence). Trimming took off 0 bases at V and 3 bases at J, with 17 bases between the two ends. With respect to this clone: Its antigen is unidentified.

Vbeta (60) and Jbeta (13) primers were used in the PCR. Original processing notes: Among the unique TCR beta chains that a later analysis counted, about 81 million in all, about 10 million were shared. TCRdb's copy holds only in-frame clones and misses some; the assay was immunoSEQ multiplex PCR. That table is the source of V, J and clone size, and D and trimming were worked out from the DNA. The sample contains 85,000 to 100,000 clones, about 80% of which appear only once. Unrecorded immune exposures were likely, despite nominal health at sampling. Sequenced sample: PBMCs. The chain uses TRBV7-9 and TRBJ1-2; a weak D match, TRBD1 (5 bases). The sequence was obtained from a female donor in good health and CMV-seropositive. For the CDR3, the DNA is TGTGCCAGCAGCTTAGCGAGTCAGGCAGCGGGGGACTATGGCTACACCTTC. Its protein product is CASSLASQAAGDYGYTF.